Listed here are 25 T cell receptor beta chains from one sample, sequenced in a study of T cell responses to AZD1222 COVID-19 vaccine. Assay used: immunoSEQ multiplex PCR; TCRdb lists only in-frame clones, some missing. This sample has about 120,000 clones, with 85% to 95% found just once. The sample here was peripheral blood, taken on day 0 of AZD1222 vaccination. The receptors derive from an adult in good health.

The CDR3 DNA is TGTGCCAGCAGGACTAGCGGCTGGGAGGAGACCCAGTACTTC. It is translated as CASRTSGWEETQYF. The chain recombines TRBV28 with TRBJ2-5; 9 bases map to TRBD2. V shed 6 bases and J 5 bases; nucleotides not matched to a gene: 7. This CDR3 is built from 14 residues. Germline lookup yields CDR1 MDHEN and CDR2 SYDVKM.

The rearrangement joins TRBV4-1 to TRBJ2-3, with 8 positions matching TRBD2. Germline V CDR1 and CDR2: MGHRA, YSYEKL. J was trimmed by 0 bases and V by 3 bases; bases with no gene match: 5. The CDR3 spans 16 residues. The CDR3 DNA sequence: TGCGCCAGCAGCCAGGTCCTAGCGGGTAGCACAGATACGCAGTATTTT. It specifies CASSQVLAGSTDTQYF.

This clone has more than one count but fewer than ten. Written as DNA, the CDR3 is TGTGCCAGCAGCTCGACAGGGATCGAGCAGTACTTC. Translated: CASSSTGIEQYF. The rearrangement links TRBV7-9 to TRBJ2-7; 7 bases agree with TRBD1. Germline V lookup: CDR1 SEHNR, CDR2 FQNEAQ (reference sequence). J gave up 6 bases and V 4 bases, and 3 bases lay outside the gene matches. This CDR3 has 12 amino acids.

Only a few counts were recorded for this clone. The chain recombines TRBV28 with TRBJ1-3; no clear D. There are 15 residues in the CDR3. Germline CDR1 MDHEN, CDR2 SYDVKM. V dropped 4 bases and J dropped 0 bases, with 10 bases sitting between them. The CDR3 here is CASSWLDFSGNTIYF. As DNA, the CDR3 is TGTGCCAGCAGTTGGTTGGACTTCTCTGGAAACACCATATATTTT.

The chain uses TRBV28 and TRBJ2-1; TRBD2 aligns across 7 bases. The CDR3 sequence is 16 residues long. V was clipped by 5 bases and J by 1 base; unmatched bases: 8. The V gene's germline CDR1 is MDHEN and CDR2 SYDVKM. CDR3 residues: CASSRLAVYSYNEQFF. CDR3 nucleotide sequence: TGTGCCAGCAGTAGGCTAGCGGTTTATTCCTACAATGAGCAGTTCTTC.

V and J are TRBV27 and TRBJ2-3; 7 bases are shared with TRBD1. The CDR3 is made up of 15 amino acids. Losses at the gene ends were 0 bases for V and 4 bases for J; bases not matched to a gene: 4. The germline V gene encodes CDR1 MNHEY and CDR2 SMNVEV (reference sequence). The CDR3 loop is CASSLSYRGADTQYF. The CDR3, as DNA: TGTGCCAGCAGTTTATCGTACAGGGGAGCAGATACGCAGTATTTT.

The CDR3 DNA reads as TGTGCCAGCAGCTTGGAAGCGGGAACATCCTACAATGAGCAGTTCTTC. This codes for CASSLEAGTSYNEQFF. The chain employs TRBV5-5 and TRBJ2-1; 7 nucleotides match TRBD2. The CDR3 has 16 residues. Germline values: CDR1 SGHKS, CDR2 YYEKEE (reference sequence). The J segment lost 1 base and the V segment lost 0 bases, leaving 4 bases of the junction unmatched.

This chain uses TRBV5-1 with TRBJ2-1; 11 nucleotides align to TRBD2. The germline CDR1 and CDR2 sequences are SGHRS and YFSETQ. The CDR3 consists of 18 residues. The junction had 9 bases not matched to a gene; V was cut back by 3 bases and J by 1 base. The CDR3 sequence is CASSWGGTSGSSYNEQFF. CDR3 DNA sequence: TGCGCCAGCAGCTGGGGGGGTACTAGCGGGAGTTCCTACAATGAGCAGTTCTTC.

This chain connects TRBV2 to TRBJ2-2, with D perhaps assigned TRBD1 or TRBD2 (6 bases each). The CDR3 is 15 amino acids. The ends were cut back, 4 bases at V and 5 bases at J, with 14 bases in the middle. The V gene's germline CDR1 is SNHLY and CDR2 FYNNEI. CDR3 sequence: CASSGSGEVTGELFF. In DNA, the CDR3 is TGTGCCAGCAGTGGGTCAGGGGAGGTTACCGGGGAGCTGTTTTTT.

The rearrangement joins TRBV6-5 to TRBJ1-4; 10 positions agree with TRBD1. Germline lookup yields CDR1 MNHEY and CDR2 SVGAGI. V lost 7 bases and J lost 7; bases outside the gene matches: 3. The CDR3 contains 13 residues. The chain's CDR3 is CASKTGGGEKLFF. CDR3 nucleotides: TGTGCCAGCAAGACAGGGGGCGGTGAAAAACTGTTTTTT.

The chain combines TRBV5-4 with TRBJ2-3; D unresolved. The CDR3 length is 14 residues. Trimming removed 0 bases at V and 6 bases at J, with 11 bases between. Germline lookup yields CDR1 SGHNT and CDR2 YYREEE (reference sequence). The chain's CDR3 is CASSLGPPLDTQYF. The DNA for the CDR3 is TGTGCCAGCAGCTTGGGGCCCCCTCTTGATACGCAGTATTTT. The whole variable domain, filled in from reference TRBV5-4 and TRBJ2-3, reads ETGVTQSPTHLIKTRGQQVTLRCSSQSGHNTVSWYQQALGQGPQFIFQYYREEENGRGNFPPRFSGLQFPNYSSELNVNALELDDSALYLCASSLGPPLDTQYFGPGTRLTVL.

This rearrangement joins TRBV10-2 to TRBJ1-1; TRBD1 matches 9 bases. From germline, CDR1 is WSHSY and CDR2 SAAADI. V dropped 0 bases and J dropped 2; count of bases not matched to a gene: 7. The CDR3 contains 17 residues. CDR3 nucleotides: TGCGCCAGCAGTGAGTCAGCGGGACAGGGAATAAACACTGAAGCTTTCTTT. As protein: CASSESAGQGINTEAFF.

The chain uses TRBV4-1 and TRBJ2-3; 7 nucleotides align to TRBD2. The CDR3 spans 16 residues. Germline values: CDR1 MGHRA, CDR2 YSYEKL. V was pared by 2 bases and J by 2 bases, with 7 bases of the junction left unmatched. The CDR3 DNA reads as TGCGCCAGCAGCCAATTGGGGGGGACGAACACAGATACGCAGTATTTT. Translating gives CASSQLGGTNTDTQYF.

The chain joins TRBV28 to TRBJ2-3, with D unclear. The V gene's germline CDR1 is MDHEN and CDR2 SYDVKM. The V end was cut by 6 bases, the J end by 3 bases, with 7 bases between. This CDR3 spans 12 amino acids. Written as DNA, the CDR3 is TGTGCCAGCAGCCTTCTGACAGATACGCAGTATTTT. Amino acids: CASSLLTDTQYF. The complete variable domain, with remaining parts taken from reference TRBV28 and TRBJ2-3, reads DVKVTQSSRYLVKRTGEKVFLECVQDMDHENMFWYRQDPGLGLRLIYFSYDVKMKEKGDIPEGYSVSREKKERFSLILESASTNQTSMYLCASSLLTDTQYFGPGTRLTVL.

This clone came up once. The J gene is TRBJ2-5, the V gene TRBV10-3, with D possibly matching TRBD1 (6 bases). V gave up 10 bases and J gave up 3 bases, with 15 bases separating them. The germline gives CDR1 ENHRY, CDR2 SYGVKD. The CDR3 extends over 13 amino acids. The chain's CDR3 is CATQNRQEETQYF. Written as DNA, the CDR3 is TGTGCCACCCAAAACCGACAGGAAGAGACCCAGTACTTC.

The gene calls are TRBV15 and TRBJ2-1; D may be TRBD2 (6 bases). Between the trimmed V and J ends, which lost 0 bases and 8 bases, there was a span of 14 bases. Per germline, CDR1 LNHNV and CDR2 YYDKDF (reference sequence). The CDR3 runs to 15 residues. The CDR3 protein is CATSRDRGREDEQFF. Written as DNA, the CDR3 is TGTGCCACCAGCAGAGATCGGGGCAGGGAGGATGAGCAGTTCTTC.

This clone is a singleton in its sample. V usage is TRBV5-1 and J usage is TRBJ2-7, with no clear D. The CDR3 contains 13 residues. The germline gives CDR1 SGHRS, CDR2 YFSETQ. The ends were cut back, 0 bases at V and 5 bases at J, with 9 bases in the middle. CDR3 coding DNA: TGCGCCAGCAGCTTGGCGATGGGTGACGAGCAGTACTTC. Translating it yields CASSLAMGDEQYF. Based on the CDR3 plus reference TRBV5-1 and TRBJ2-7, the full variable domain is KAGVTQTPRYLIKTRGQQVTLSCSPISGHRSVSWYQQTPGQGLQFLFEYFSETQRNKGNFPGRFSGRQFSNSRSEMNVSTLELGDSALYLCASSLAMGDEQYFGPGTRLTVT.

This chain uses TRBV29-1 with TRBJ1-2; 9 bases fit TRBD1. Per the germline V gene, CDR1 is SQVTM and CDR2 is ANQGSEA. The ends lost 7 bases at V and 0 bases at J; junction bases unmatched: 6. This CDR3 region has 14 residues. CDR3 sequence: CSANRDRANYGYTF. The CDR3 bases are TGCAGCGCCAACCGGGACAGGGCTAACTATGGCTACACCTTC.

This chain links TRBV3-1 (or the pseudogene TRBV3-2) with TRBJ2-7, with 8 bases identical to TRBD2. CDR3 length: 15 residues. After removal of 7 bases from V and 0 bases from J, the junction contained 8 bases not matched to a gene. Germline V CDR1 and CDR2: LGHDT, YNNKEL (reference sequence). In DNA, the CDR3 is TGTGCCAGCACCCGGGAGGGGGGGAGCTCCTACGAGCAGTACTTC. It yields the protein CASTREGGSSYEQYF.

The chain recombines TRBV5-1 with TRBJ2-3, with TRBD2 matching over 12 bases. The length of the CDR3 is 18 residues. J was trimmed by 3 bases and V by 0 bases; bases with no gene match: 8. Germline V gene data show CDR1 as SGHRS and CDR2 as YFSETQ. CDR3 protein: CASSLGTSGNSRTDTQYF. The CDR3 nucleotides read TGCGCCAGCAGCTTGGGGACTAGCGGGAATTCGAGAACAGATACGCAGTATTTT.

This chain uses TRBV29-1 with TRBJ2-5, with 8 nucleotides matching TRBD1. J gave up 7 bases and V 6 bases, and 13 bases lay outside the gene matches. CDR1 is SQVTM and CDR2 is ANQGSEA in the germline V gene. This CDR3 region has 14 residues. CDR3 loop: CSVRGQVPSGTQYF. CDR3 bases: TGCAGCGTGAGGGGACAGGTCCCTTCGGGGACCCAGTACTTC.

The V gene is TRBV18, the J gene TRBJ1-3; D is uncertain. V was cut by 1 base and J by 0 bases, with 10 bases left in between. This CDR3 region has 16 residues. Looked up from germline, CDR1 is KGHSH and CDR2 is LQKENI. The chain's CDR3 is CASSPLGGGSGNTIYF. The CDR3 nucleotides are TGTGCCAGCTCACCACTAGGAGGAGGCTCTGGAAACACCATATATTTT. Combining the CDR3 with reference TRBV18 and TRBJ1-3 gives the whole variable domain NAGVMQNPRHLVRRRGQEARLRCSPMKGHSHVYWYRQLPEEGLKFMVYLQKENIIDESGMPKERFSAEFPKEGPSILRIQQVVRGDSAAYFCASSPLGGGSGNTIYFGEGSWLTVV.

In this sample, this clone turned up once. The genes are TRBV7-9 and TRBJ1-1; TRBD1 aligns across 10 bases. This CDR3 comprises 14 residues. V shed 5 bases, J shed 6 bases, and the junction held 6 bases outside the gene matches. Germline V CDR1 and CDR2: SEHNR, FQNEAQ (reference sequence). CDR3 sequence (DNA): TGTGCCAGCAGCCCAGGACAGGGGGTGGCTGAAGCTTTCTTT. It translates to CASSPGQGVAEAFF. Drawing the rest from reference TRBV7-9 and TRBJ1-1, the complete variable domain is DTGVSQNPRHKITKRGQNVTFRCDPISEHNRLYWYRQTLGQGPEFLTYFQNEAQLEKSRLLSDRFSAERPKGSFSTLEIQRTEQGDSAMYLCASSPGQGVAEAFFGQGTRLTVV.

The chain recombines TRBV5-1 with TRBJ1-1; D call uncertain. Between the trimmed V and J ends, which lost 0 bases and 1 base, there was a span of 7 bases. Germline values: CDR1 SGHRS, CDR2 YFSETQ. This CDR3 is 14 amino acids long. CDR3 nucleotides: TGCGCCAGCAGCTTGGGCTTCGGGAACACTGAAGCTTTCTTT. Residues: CASSLGFGNTEAFF.

This clone appeared a single time. The chain links TRBV6-6 to TRBJ1-4, with D unclear. The V end was cut by 5 bases, the J end by 3 bases, with 4 bases between. The CDR3 extends over 12 amino acids. The germline V gene has CDR1 MNHNY and CDR2 SVGAGI (reference sequence). CDR3 sequence reads: CASSRPNEKLFF. CDR3 DNA: TGTGCCAGCAGTCGACCTAATGAAAAACTGTTTTTT.